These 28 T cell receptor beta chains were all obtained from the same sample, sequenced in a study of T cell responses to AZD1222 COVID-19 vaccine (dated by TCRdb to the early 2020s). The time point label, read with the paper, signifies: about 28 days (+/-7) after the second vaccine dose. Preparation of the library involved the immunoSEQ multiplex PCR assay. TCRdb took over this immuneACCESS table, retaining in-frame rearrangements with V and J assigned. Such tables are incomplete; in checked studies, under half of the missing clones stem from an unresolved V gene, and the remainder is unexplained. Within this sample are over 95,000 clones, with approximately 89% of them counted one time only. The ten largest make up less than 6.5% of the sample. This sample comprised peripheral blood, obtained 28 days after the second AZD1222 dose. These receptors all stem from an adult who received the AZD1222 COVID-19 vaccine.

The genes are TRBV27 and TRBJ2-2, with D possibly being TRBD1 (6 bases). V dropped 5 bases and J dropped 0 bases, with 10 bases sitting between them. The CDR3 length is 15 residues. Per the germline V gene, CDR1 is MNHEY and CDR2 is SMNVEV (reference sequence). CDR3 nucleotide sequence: TGTGCCAGCAGTCCGGGACAAACGAACACCGGGGAGCTGTTTTTT. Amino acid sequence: CASSPGQTNTGELFF.

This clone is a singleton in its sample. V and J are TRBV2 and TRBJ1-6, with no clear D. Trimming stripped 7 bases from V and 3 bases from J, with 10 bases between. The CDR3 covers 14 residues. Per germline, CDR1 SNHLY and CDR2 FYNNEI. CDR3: CASNWEGYNSPLHF. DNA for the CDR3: TGTGCCAGCAATTGGGAGGGCTATAATTCACCCCTCCACTTT.

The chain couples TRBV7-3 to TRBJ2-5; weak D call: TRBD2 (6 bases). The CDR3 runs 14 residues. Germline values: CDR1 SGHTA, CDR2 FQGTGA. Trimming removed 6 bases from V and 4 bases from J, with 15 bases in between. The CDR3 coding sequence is TGTGCCAGCAGTCGGGGGACTGGAGGAGAGACCCAGTACTTC. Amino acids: CASSRGTGGETQYF.

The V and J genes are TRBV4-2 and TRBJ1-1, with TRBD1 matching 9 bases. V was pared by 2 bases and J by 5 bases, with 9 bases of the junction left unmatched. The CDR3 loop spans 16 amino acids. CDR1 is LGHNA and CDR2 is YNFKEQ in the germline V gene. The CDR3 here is CASSQPTGQGMTEAFF. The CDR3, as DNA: TGTGCCAGCAGCCAACCAACCGGACAGGGGATGACTGAAGCTTTCTTT.

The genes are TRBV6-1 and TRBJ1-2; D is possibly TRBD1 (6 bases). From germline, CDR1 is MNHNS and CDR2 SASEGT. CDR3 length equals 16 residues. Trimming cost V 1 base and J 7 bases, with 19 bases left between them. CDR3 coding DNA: TGTGCCAGCAGTGAAGAGGTTGGGGGCACGTCAAGTGGCTACACCTTC. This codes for CASSEEVGGTSSGYTF.

Written as DNA, the CDR3 is TGTGCCAGCAGTTTCGACTTTAGAACACCCCTCCACTTT. This gives the protein CASSFDFRTPLHF. The rearrangement uses TRBV6-5 and TRBJ1-6; D remains unclear. This CDR3 comprises 13 residues. Per germline, CDR1 MNHEY and CDR2 SVGAGI. V was clipped by 4 bases and J by 11 bases, with 12 bases between them.

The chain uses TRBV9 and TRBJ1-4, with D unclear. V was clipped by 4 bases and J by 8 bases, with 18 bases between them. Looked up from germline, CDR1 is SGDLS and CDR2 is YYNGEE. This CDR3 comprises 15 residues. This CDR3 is CASSQEGARREKLFF. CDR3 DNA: TGTGCCAGCAGCCAAGAGGGTGCCAGAAGGGAAAAACTGTTTTTT.

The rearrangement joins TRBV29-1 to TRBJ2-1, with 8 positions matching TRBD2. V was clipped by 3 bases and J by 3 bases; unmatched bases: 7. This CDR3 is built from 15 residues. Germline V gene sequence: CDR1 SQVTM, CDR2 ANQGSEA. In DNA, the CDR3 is TGCAGCGTTGATGAGAGCGGGGGATACTACAATGAGCAGTTCTTC. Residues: CSVDESGGYYNEQFF.

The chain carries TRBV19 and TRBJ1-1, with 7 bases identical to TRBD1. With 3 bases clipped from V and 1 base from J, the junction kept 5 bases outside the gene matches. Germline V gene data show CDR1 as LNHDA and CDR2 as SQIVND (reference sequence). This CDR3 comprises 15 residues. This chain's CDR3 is CASSISGTANTEAFF. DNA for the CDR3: TGTGCCAGTAGTATCTCCGGGACAGCGAACACTGAAGCTTTCTTT.

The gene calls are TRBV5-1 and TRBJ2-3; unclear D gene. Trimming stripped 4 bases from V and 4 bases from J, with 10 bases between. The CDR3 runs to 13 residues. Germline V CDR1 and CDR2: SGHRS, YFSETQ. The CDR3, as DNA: TGCGCCAGCAGCGCGCCTAGTGCAGATACGCAGTATTTT. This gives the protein CASSAPSADTQYF.

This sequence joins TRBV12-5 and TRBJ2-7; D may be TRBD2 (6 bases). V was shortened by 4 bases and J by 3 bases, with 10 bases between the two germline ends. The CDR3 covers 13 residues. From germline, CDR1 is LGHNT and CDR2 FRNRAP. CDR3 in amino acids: CASGSSGSYEQYF. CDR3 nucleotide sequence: TGTGCTAGTGGTTCCTCCGGGAGCTACGAGCAGTACTTC.

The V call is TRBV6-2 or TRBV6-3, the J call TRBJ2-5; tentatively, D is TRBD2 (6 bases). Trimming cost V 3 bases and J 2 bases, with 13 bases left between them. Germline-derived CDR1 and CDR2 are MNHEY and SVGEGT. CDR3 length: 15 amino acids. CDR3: CASSYAGGGQETQYF. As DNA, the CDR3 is TGTGCCAGCAGTTATGCCGGGGGTGGACAAGAGACCCAGTACTTC.

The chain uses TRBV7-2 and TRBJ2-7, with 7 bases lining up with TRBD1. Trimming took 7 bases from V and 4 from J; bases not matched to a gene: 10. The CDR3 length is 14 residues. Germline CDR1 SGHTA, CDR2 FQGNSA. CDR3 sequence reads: CASTSWTGGYEQYF. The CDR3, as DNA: TGTGCCAGCACCTCTTGGACAGGTGGTTACGAGCAGTACTTC.

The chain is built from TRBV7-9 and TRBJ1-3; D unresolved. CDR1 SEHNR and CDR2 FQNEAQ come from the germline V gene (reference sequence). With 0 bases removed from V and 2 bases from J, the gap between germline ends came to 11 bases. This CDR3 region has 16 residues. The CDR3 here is CASSLAKRQPGNTIYF. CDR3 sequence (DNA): TGTGCCAGCAGCTTAGCGAAGAGACAACCTGGAAACACCATATATTTT.

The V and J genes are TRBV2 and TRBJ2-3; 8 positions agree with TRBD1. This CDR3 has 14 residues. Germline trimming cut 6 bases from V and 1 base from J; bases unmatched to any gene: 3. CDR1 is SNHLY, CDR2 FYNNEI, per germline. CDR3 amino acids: CASRGQGGTDTQYF. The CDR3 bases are TGTGCCAGCAGAGGACAGGGCGGCACAGATACGCAGTATTTT.

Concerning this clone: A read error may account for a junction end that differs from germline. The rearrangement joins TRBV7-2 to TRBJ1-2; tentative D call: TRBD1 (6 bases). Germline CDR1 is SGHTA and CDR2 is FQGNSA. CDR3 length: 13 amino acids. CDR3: CASNLGGLYGYTF. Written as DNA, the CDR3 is TGTGCCAGCAACTTAGGGGGACTCTATGGCTACACCTTC.

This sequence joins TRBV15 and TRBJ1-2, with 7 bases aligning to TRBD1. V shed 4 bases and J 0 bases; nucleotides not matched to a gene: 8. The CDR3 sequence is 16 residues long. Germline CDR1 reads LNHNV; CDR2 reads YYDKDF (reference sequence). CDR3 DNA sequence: TGTGCCACCAGCACCACCCAGGGGGTCTCTAACTATGGCTACACCTTC. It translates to CATSTTQGVSNYGYTF.

The CDR3: CASSFVQGPFYEQYF. The CDR3 DNA sequence: TGTGCCAGCAGCTTCGTACAGGGACCATTCTACGAGCAGTACTTC. V gene TRBV7-9 combines with J gene TRBJ2-7; a possible D gene is TRBD1 (6 bases). The CDR3 is 15 residues long. The V gene lost 3 bases and the J gene lost 3 bases, with 15 bases spanning the gap. Germline V gene data show CDR1 as SEHNR and CDR2 as FQNEAQ (reference sequence).

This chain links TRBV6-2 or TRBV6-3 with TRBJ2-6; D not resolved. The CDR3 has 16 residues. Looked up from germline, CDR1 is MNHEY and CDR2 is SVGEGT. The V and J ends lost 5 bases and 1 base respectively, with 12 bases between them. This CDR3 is CASSGRAGSGANVLTF. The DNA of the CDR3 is TGTGCCAGCAGTGGCCGGGCCGGATCTGGGGCCAACGTCCTGACTTTC.

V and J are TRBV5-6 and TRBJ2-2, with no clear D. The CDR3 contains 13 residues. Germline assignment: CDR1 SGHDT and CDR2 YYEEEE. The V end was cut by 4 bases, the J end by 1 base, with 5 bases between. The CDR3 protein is CASSPWNTGELFF. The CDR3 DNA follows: TGTGCCAGCAGCCCCTGGAACACCGGGGAGCTGTTTTTT.

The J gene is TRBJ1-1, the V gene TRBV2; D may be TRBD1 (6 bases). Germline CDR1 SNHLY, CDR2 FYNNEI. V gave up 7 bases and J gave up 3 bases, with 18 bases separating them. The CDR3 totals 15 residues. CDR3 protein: CASKYSRGRDTEAFF. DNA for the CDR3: TGTGCCAGCAAATATTCCAGGGGTAGGGACACTGAAGCTTTCTTT.

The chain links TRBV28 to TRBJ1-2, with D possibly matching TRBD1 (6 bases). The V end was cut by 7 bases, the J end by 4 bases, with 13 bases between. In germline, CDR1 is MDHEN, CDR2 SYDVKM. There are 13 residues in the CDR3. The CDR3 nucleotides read TGTGCCAGCAAGAAGGGGGGCGGCTATGGCTACACCTTC. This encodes CASKKGGGYGYTF.

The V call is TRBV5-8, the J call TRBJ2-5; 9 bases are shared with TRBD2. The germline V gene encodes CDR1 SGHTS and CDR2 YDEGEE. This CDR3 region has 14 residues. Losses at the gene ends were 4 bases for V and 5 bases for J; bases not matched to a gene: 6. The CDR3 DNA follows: TGTGCCAGCAGCATGGGACTAGCTTTGGAGACCCAGTACTTC. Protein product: CASSMGLALETQYF. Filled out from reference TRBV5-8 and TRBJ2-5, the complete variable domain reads EAGVTQSPTHLIKTRGQQATLRCSPISGHTSVYWYQQALGLGLQFLLWYDEGEERNRGNFPPRFSGRQFPNYSSELNVNALELEDSALYLCASSMGLALETQYFGPGTRLLVL.

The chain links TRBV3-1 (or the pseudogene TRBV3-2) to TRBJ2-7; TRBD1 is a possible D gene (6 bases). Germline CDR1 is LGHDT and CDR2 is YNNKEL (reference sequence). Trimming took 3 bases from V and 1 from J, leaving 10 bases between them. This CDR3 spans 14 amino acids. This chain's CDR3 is CASSQYRASYEQYF. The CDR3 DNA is TGTGCCAGCAGCCAGTACAGGGCGTCCTACGAGCAGTACTTC.

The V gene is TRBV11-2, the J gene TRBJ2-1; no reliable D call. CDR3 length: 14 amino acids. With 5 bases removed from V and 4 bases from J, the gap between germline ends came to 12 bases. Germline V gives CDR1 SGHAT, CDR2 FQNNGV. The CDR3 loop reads CASSRDSSYNEQFF. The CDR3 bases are TGTGCCAGCAGCAGAGATTCGAGTTACAATGAGCAGTTCTTC.

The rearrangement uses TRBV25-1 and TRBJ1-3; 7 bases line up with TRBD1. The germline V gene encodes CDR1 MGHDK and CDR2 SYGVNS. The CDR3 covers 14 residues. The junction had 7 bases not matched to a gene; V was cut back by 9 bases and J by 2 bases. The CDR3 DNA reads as TGTGCCAGTGGGACAGCGGGAACTGGAAACACCATATATTTT. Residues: CASGTAGTGNTIYF. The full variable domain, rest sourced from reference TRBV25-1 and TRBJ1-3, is EADIYQTPRYLVIGTGKKITLECSQTMGHDKMYWYQQDPGMELHLIHYSYGVNSTEKGDLSSESTVSRIRTEHFPLTLESARPSHTSQYLCASGTAGTGNTIYFGEGSWLTVV.

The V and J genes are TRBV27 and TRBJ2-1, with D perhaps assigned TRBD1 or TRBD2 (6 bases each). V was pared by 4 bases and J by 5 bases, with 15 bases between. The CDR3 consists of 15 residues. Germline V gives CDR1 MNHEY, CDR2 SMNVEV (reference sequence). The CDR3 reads CASSSQGTVHNEQFF. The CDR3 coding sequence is TGTGCCAGCAGTTCTCAGGGGACTGTACACAATGAGCAGTTCTTC.

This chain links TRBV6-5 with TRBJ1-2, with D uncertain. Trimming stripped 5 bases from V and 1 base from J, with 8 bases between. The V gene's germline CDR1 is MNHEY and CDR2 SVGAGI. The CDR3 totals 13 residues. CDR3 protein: CASSQQNNYGYTF. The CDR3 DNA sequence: TGTGCCAGCAGTCAACAGAATAACTATGGCTACACCTTC.